The clone carrying this TCR beta chain turned up a few times. TCRdb passed the 5' RACE reads through MiXCR, listing each CDR3 protein once. In the table there are approximately 240,000 distinct CDR3 sequences, roughly 17% of which are singletons. The CDR3 runs to 15 residues. Between the trimmed V and J ends, which lost 5 bases and 4 bases, there was a span of 15 bases. The V gene's germline CDR1 is SGHRS and CDR2 YFSETQ. These data come from a study of T-cell memory formation after mild COVID-19. This clonotype originated in a man aged 18 to 29 who had mild COVID-19 (a few samples of this study predate the infection). Cell type and time point are not known. This chain links TRBV5-1 with TRBJ2-2; D is perhaps TRBD2 (6 bases). Sequenced input: PBMCs or a T cell subset sorted from them (not recorded which). CDR3 nucleotides: TGCGCCAGCAGTTCGACGACTAGTGGCACCGGGGAGCTGTTTTTT. Its protein product is CASSSTTSGTGELFF.